This passage covers 15 T cell receptor beta chains from one sample sequenced in a study of human T cells and chemical hapten exposure. TCRdb itself ran the RACE reads through MiXCR, one entry per CDR3 protein. The sample holds around 300,000 distinct CDR3 sequences, approximately 7.5% seen once. Time point: pre-sensitization, week 0. Treatment reported: therapeutic diphenylcyclopropenone sensitization with weekly scalp DPC. The starting material was whole blood, obtained in connection with sensitization to the hapten diphenylcyclopropenone (DPC). Receptors were obtained from a man in his late teens or twenties with alopecia areata. Some clones in this sample may be carry-over from other donors' samples.

In its sample, this clonotype was seen many times. The genes are TRBV7-2 and TRBJ2-7, with TRBD1 matching 7 bases. V shed 4 bases, J shed 6 bases, and the junction held 9 bases outside the gene matches. The V gene's germline CDR1 is SGHTA and CDR2 FQGNSA. The CDR3 has 14 amino acids. CDR3: CASSSAHDRAEQYF. CDR3 nucleotides: TGTGCCAGCAGCTCCGCCCACGACAGGGCCGAGCAGTACTTC.

This sequence joins TRBV3-1 and TRBJ2-4; D gene uncertain. CDR1 and CDR2 from the germline V gene are LGHDT and YNNKEL (reference sequence). V lost 0 bases and J 2 bases, leaving 8 bases between the germline ends. CDR3 length: 15 amino acids. The CDR3 DNA is TGTGCCAGCAGCCAAGATAGGGTTTCCAAAAACATTCAGTACTTC. It translates to CASSQDRVSKNIQYF.

This clonotype has a count of ten or more. The rearrangement uses TRBV5-1 and TRBJ1-4; D is uncertain. The V gene's germline CDR1 is SGHRS and CDR2 YFSETQ. CDR3 length equals 13 residues. The germline V and J ends were trimmed by 0 bases and 3 bases, with 3 bases remaining between them. CDR3 DNA sequence: TGCGCCAGCAGCTTGGGGCCTAATGAAAAACTGTTTTTT. Its protein is CASSLGPNEKLFF.

This clonotype was counted ten times or more. The chain uses TRBV7-2 and TRBJ2-3; D is uncertain. Looked up from germline, CDR1 is SGHTA and CDR2 is FQGNSA. The CDR3 length is 15 residues. V was shortened by 0 bases and J by 1 base, with 8 bases between the two germline ends. The CDR3 region has the DNA TGTGCCAGCAGCTTAGCGGGCCTTGGCACAGATACGCAGTATTTT. This encodes CASSLAGLGTDTQYF.

This clonotype has more than one count but fewer than ten. The CDR3 DNA follows: TGTGCCAGCAGCTTCGGGGTAGCGGGGGGACAAGGAGAGACCCAGTACTTC. Translating it yields CASSFGVAGGQGETQYF. This rearrangement joins TRBV7-2 to TRBJ2-5, with 10 bases identical to TRBD2. From germline, CDR1 is SGHTA and CDR2 FQGNSA. This CDR3 is 17 amino acids long. The ends lost 3 bases at V and 4 bases at J; junction bases unmatched: 11.

This clonotype has a handful of counts. V and J are TRBV20-1 and TRBJ2-3, with no clear D. The V end was cut by 6 bases, the J end by 4 bases, with 26 bases between. The CDR3 runs 17 residues. Germline assignment: CDR1 DFQATT and CDR2 SNEGSKA (reference sequence). The CDR3 bases are TGCAGTGCGGAAGCCGATCTGAGAGTTAAAGAGCCAGATACGCAGTATTTT. Protein: CSAEADLRVKEPDTQYF.

The J gene is TRBJ1-2, the V gene TRBV5-6; no clear D. The CDR3 is 14 residues long. Germline CDR1 reads SGHDT; CDR2 reads YYEEEE. V lost 2 bases, J lost 2 bases, and 10 bases lay in between. The CDR3 nucleotides are TGTGCCAGCAGCTTCCGCAGACCCAACTATGGCTACACCTTC. It yields the protein CASSFRRPNYGYTF.

The J gene is TRBJ1-6, the V gene TRBV7-8; possible D gene TRBD1, 6 bases. This CDR3 contains 14 residues. In germline, CDR1 is SGHVS, CDR2 FQNEAQ. The ends were cut back, 5 bases at V and 9 bases at J, with 14 bases in the middle. The CDR3 DNA reads as TGTGCCAGCAGCCCCACCGAGGGGGGTTCACCCCTCCACTTT. Residues: CASSPTEGGSPLHF.

J is TRBJ2-2 and V is TRBV3-1; no clear D gene. V was clipped by 4 bases and J by 6 bases, with 6 bases between them. The CDR3 spans 12 residues. CDR1 and CDR2 (germline): LGHDT, YNNKEL (reference sequence). Here the CDR3 DNA reads TGTGCCAGCAGCCTAGTCTCCGGGGAGCTGTTTTTT. Protein: CASSLVSGELFF.

This clonotype was observed a handful of times. The gene calls are TRBV4-3 and TRBJ2-2; D is unresolved. The CDR3 runs 14 residues. The germline V and J ends were trimmed by 0 bases and 2 bases, with 4 bases remaining between them. Germline V lookup: CDR1 LGHNA, CDR2 YSLEER. In DNA form, the CDR3 reads TGCGCCAGCAGCCAAGATTCTAACACCGGGGAGCTGTTTTTT. This sequence encodes CASSQDSNTGELFF.

This clonotype turned up a few times. The chain carries TRBV7-3 and TRBJ2-1; the match to TRBD1 covers 7 bases. V trimming: 6 bases; J trimming: 2 bases; junction bases outside the gene matches: 4. This CDR3 contains 14 residues. In germline, CDR1 is SGHTA, CDR2 FQGTGA. This chain's CDR3 is CASSRQGTYNEQFF. Here the CDR3 DNA reads TGTGCCAGCAGTAGACAGGGAACCTACAATGAGCAGTTCTTC.

The gene calls are TRBV11-2 and TRBJ2-2; TRBD1 or TRBD2 may be the D gene (5 bases each). The CDR3 contains 15 residues. CDR1 SGHAT and CDR2 FQNNGV come from the germline V gene. Trimming shortened V by 0 bases and J by 7 bases, and 12 bases separated the two germline ends. The CDR3 DNA is TGTGCCAGCAGCTTAGACAGGGCGAGCGGCGGGGAGCTGTTTTTT. It yields the protein CASSLDRASGGELFF.

The rearrangement joins TRBV6-2 or TRBV6-3 to TRBJ2-7; perhaps D is TRBD1 or TRBD2 (5 bases each). This CDR3 region has 15 residues. The germline V and J ends were trimmed by 0 bases and 4 bases, with 13 bases remaining between them. The V gene's germline CDR1 is MNHEY and CDR2 SVGEGT. CDR3 coding DNA: TGTGCCAGCAGTTACTCCGGGACGGCAGGATACGAGCAGTACGTC. This codes for CASSYSGTAGYEQYV.

This clonotype was observed many times. The chain is built from TRBV20-1 and TRBJ2-1; TRBD2 agrees at 9 bases. V lost 0 bases and J lost 5; bases outside the gene matches: 11. Germline V gene data show CDR1 as DFQATT and CDR2 as SNEGSKA (reference sequence). This CDR3 is built from 17 residues. CDR3 in amino acids: CSARDRLASGAHNEQFF. CDR3 in DNA: TGCAGTGCTAGAGATCGCCTTGCTAGCGGGGCACACAATGAGCAGTTCTTC.

The V call is TRBV5-1, the J call TRBJ2-3; D perhaps matches TRBD2 (6 bases). V lost 5 bases to trimming and J lost 5 bases, with 18 bases between them. CDR1 and CDR2 from the germline V gene are SGHRS and YFSETQ. The CDR3 covers 15 residues. The CDR3 loop is CASSRDSKVGDTQYF. The CDR3 DNA is TGCGCCAGCAGTAGGGACTCAAAGGTGGGAGATACGCAGTATTTT.